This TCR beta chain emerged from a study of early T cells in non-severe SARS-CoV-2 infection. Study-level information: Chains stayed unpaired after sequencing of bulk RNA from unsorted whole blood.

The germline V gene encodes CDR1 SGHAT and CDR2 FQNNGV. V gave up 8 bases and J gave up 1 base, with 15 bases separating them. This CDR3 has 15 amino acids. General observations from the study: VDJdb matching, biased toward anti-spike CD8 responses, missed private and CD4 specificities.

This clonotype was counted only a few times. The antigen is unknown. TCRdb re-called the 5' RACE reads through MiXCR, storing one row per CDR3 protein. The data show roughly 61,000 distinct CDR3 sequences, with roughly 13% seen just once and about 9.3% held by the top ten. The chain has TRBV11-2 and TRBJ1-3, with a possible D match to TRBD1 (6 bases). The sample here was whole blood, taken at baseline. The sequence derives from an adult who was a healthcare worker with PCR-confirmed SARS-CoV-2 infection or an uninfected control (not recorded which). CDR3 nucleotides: TGTGCCAGCGGATTACAGGGACCATCTGGAAACACCATATATTTT. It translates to CASGLQGPSGNTIYF.